A single sample is the source of the 29 T cell receptor beta chains below, sequenced in a study of shared clonotypes between healthy human individuals. Generated by immunoSEQ multiplex PCR, the TCRdb table keeps only in-frame clones and is missing some. Of 2 million to 2.5 million clones listed, 90% to 95% are singletons. The sample was naive CD4+ T cells from PBMCs. Described subset: CD45RA+ positively selected. The receptors were gathered from a man younger than 35 in good health. Some clones in this sample may be carry-over from other donors' samples.

The gene calls are TRBV19 and TRBJ1-4, with no clear D. Trimming took off 4 bases at V and 11 bases at J, with 17 bases between the two ends. This CDR3 region has 14 residues. Germline assignment: CDR1 LNHDA and CDR2 SQIVND (reference sequence). This chain's CDR3 is CASSTPLQMWKLFF. In nucleotides, the CDR3 is TGTGCCAGTAGTACCCCACTACAGATGTGGAAACTGTTTTTT.

V is TRBV6-6 and J is TRBJ2-3; D ambiguous. Trimming stripped 4 bases from V and 3 bases from J, with 8 bases between. The CDR3 has 13 residues. Germline values: CDR1 MNHNY, CDR2 SVGAGI (reference sequence). CDR3 DNA sequence: TGTGCCAGCAGTTCGGAAAATACAGATACGCAGTATTTT. Translation gives CASSSENTDTQYF.

This sequence joins TRBV9 and TRBJ2-5; no clear D. Trimming left V 4 bases short and J 5 bases short, with 12 bases between. CDR1 SGDLS and CDR2 YYNGEE come from the germline V gene. The CDR3 sequence is 13 residues long. The CDR3 region has the DNA TGTGCCAGCAGCCCTGGGGATGGCGAGACCCAGTACTTC. Protein sequence: CASSPGDGETQYF.

The chain recombines TRBV27 with TRBJ2-7; TRBD1 agrees at 7 bases. The germline CDR1 and CDR2 sequences are MNHEY and SMNVEV (reference sequence). V was pared by 5 bases and J by 4 bases, with 8 bases of the junction left unmatched. The CDR3 is 14 amino acids. CDR3 region: CASSLSDRLYEQYF. The CDR3 nucleotides read TGTGCCAGCAGTCTCTCGGACAGGCTTTACGAGCAGTACTTC.

The chain couples TRBV5-6 to TRBJ2-7; 8 bases line up with TRBD2. J was trimmed by 5 bases and V by 3 bases; bases with no gene match: 7. The CDR3 extends over 14 amino acids. Germline lookup yields CDR1 SGHDT and CDR2 YYEEEE. The CDR3 DNA follows: TGTGCCAGCAGCTACGGACTAGCCCCGGACGAGCAGTACTTC. Residues: CASSYGLAPDEQYF.

This chain links TRBV4-2 with TRBJ2-1, with 8 bases fitting TRBD2. From germline, CDR1 is LGHNA and CDR2 YNFKEQ. There are 16 residues in the CDR3. Losses at the gene ends were 1 base for V and 9 bases for J; bases not matched to a gene: 11. CDR3 loop: CASSQVGGRSSVEQFF. CDR3 sequence (DNA): TGTGCCAGCAGCCAAGTGGGCGGGAGGTCTTCCGTTGAGCAGTTCTTC.

The gene calls are TRBV6-6 and TRBJ1-6; the match to TRBD1 covers 9 bases. With V trimmed by 7 bases and J by 7 bases, 11 bases remained unmatched. The CDR3 spans 16 residues. CDR1 and CDR2 (germline): MNHNY, SVGAGI (reference sequence). CDR3 sequence: CASIKLQGAVNSPLHF. The CDR3 region has the DNA TGTGCCAGCATTAAGTTACAGGGGGCTGTGAATTCACCCCTCCACTTT.

The rearrangement links TRBV7-2 to TRBJ2-1; tentatively, D is TRBD2 (7 bases). The CDR3 covers 15 residues. Germline V gene data show CDR1 as SGHTA and CDR2 as FQGNSA. V lost 1 base and J 6 bases, leaving 13 bases between the germline ends. CDR3: CASSLDRGGGNEQFF. The CDR3 DNA reads as TGTGCCAGCAGCTTAGACAGAGGGGGGGGCAATGAGCAGTTCTTC. Supplemented by reference TRBV7-2 and TRBJ2-1, the full variable domain reads GAGVSQSPSNKVTEKGKDVELRCDPISGHTALYWYRQSLGQGLEFLIYFQGNSAPDKSGLPSDRFSAERTGGSVSTLTIQRTQQEDSAVYLCASSLDRGGGNEQFFGPGTRLTVL.

The chain carries TRBV2 and TRBJ2-7; 10 bases match TRBD2. Unmatched junction bases numbered 6, after V lost 3 bases and J lost 1 base. Germline V lookup: CDR1 SNHLY, CDR2 FYNNEI. The CDR3 is made up of 16 amino acids. DNA for the CDR3: TGTGCCAGCAGTGAGGGGCCGGGACTAGCGTCCTACGAGCAGTACTTC. Residues: CASSEGPGLASYEQYF.

The rearrangement uses TRBV28 and TRBJ1-1, with D possibly matching TRBD1 (6 bases). V dropped 3 bases and J dropped 6 bases, with 11 bases sitting between them. The CDR3 consists of 13 residues. The germline V gene encodes CDR1 MDHEN and CDR2 SYDVKM. The CDR3 reads CASSFRRGSEAFF. Written as DNA, the CDR3 is TGTGCCAGCAGTTTCAGGAGGGGGTCTGAAGCTTTCTTT.

This clone appeared once. The chain joins TRBV28 to TRBJ2-5, with D maybe TRBD2 (6 bases). With 2 bases removed from V and 5 bases from J, the gap between germline ends came to 15 bases. The CDR3 has 15 amino acids. CDR1 and CDR2 from the germline V gene are MDHEN and SYDVKM. DNA for the CDR3: TGTGCCAGCAGTTTAGGGGGGAGCCGCAGGGAGACCCAGTACTTC. The encoded protein is CASSLGGSRRETQYF.

This clone came up once. The chain joins TRBV6-5 to TRBJ2-3; D remains ambiguous. Between the trimmed V and J ends, which lost 2 bases and 1 base, there was a span of 13 bases. Germline V gene data show CDR1 as MNHEY and CDR2 as SVGAGI. The CDR3 length is 16 residues. This CDR3 reads CASSYDGQKRTDTQYF. The CDR3 nucleotides read TGTGCCAGCAGTTACGATGGCCAAAAACGCACAGATACGCAGTATTTT.

The rearrangement joins TRBV7-8 to TRBJ2-3, with D perhaps matching TRBD2 (7 bases). The CDR3 is 14 amino acids. Trimming left V 5 bases short and J 5 bases short, with 14 bases between. CDR1 and CDR2 (germline): SGHVS, FQNEAQ. CDR3 protein: CASSPRGGLDTQYF. CDR3 sequence (DNA): TGTGCCAGCAGCCCAAGGGGGGGTCTAGATACGCAGTATTTT.

This clone was observed once. The chain employs TRBV7-9 and TRBJ1-4, with D perhaps matching TRBD1 (6 bases). CDR1 and CDR2 from the germline V gene are SEHNR and FQNEAQ (reference sequence). The CDR3 totals 14 residues. Trimming took off 6 bases at V and 8 bases at J, with 16 bases between the two ends. The CDR3 loop reads CASRQGTSGEKLFF. CDR3 DNA sequence: TGTGCCAGCAGGCAGGGGACAAGTGGCGAAAAACTGTTTTTT.

The count of this clone is one. This sequence joins TRBV5-1 and TRBJ2-3; D tentatively fits TRBD1 or TRBD2 (5 bases each). This CDR3 has 14 amino acids. The V end lost 6 bases, the J end lost 0 bases, and 11 bases lay between the germline ends. CDR1 and CDR2 from the germline V gene are SGHRS and YFSETQ. CDR3 coding DNA: TGCGCCAGCACCCACGGGGCAAGCACAGATACGCAGTATTTT. Translation: CASTHGASTDTQYF. Using reference TRBV5-1 and TRBJ2-3 for the parts outside the CDR3, the full variable domain is KAGVTQTPRYLIKTRGQQVTLSCSPISGHRSVSWYQQTPGQGLQFLFEYFSETQRNKGNFPGRFSGRQFSNSRSEMNVSTLELGDSALYLCASTHGASTDTQYFGPGTRLTVL.

This clone was seen just once. J is TRBJ2-1 and V is TRBV7-3; D is ambiguous. The CDR3 covers 15 residues. Germline V lookup: CDR1 SGHTA, CDR2 FQGTGA. V dropped 1 base and J dropped 1 base, with 8 bases sitting between them. The CDR3 sequence: CASSLISASYNEQFF. DNA of the CDR3: TGTGCCAGCAGCTTAATCAGCGCTTCCTACAATGAGCAGTTCTTC.

Comments on this clone: Additional DNA sequences in this sample encode the identical CDR3. The chain joins TRBV18 to TRBJ1-2, with TRBD1 as a possible D gene (6 bases). The germline V gene encodes CDR1 KGHSH and CDR2 LQKENI. Trimming pared 3 bases from V and 2 bases from J, leaving 7 bases between. The CDR3 consists of 13 residues. CDR3 residues: CASSPGQNYGYTF. DNA of the CDR3: TGTGCCAGCTCACCCGGACAGAACTATGGCTACACCTTC.

With regard to this clone: Other DNA sequences from this sample encode an identical CDR3 as well. V usage is TRBV5-1 and J usage is TRBJ2-2; D ambiguous. The CDR3 is 13 residues long. The germline CDR1 and CDR2 sequences are SGHRS and YFSETQ. V was pared by 1 base and J by 4 bases, with 5 bases between. CDR3 amino acids: CASSLRTTGELFF. The CDR3 nucleotides read TGCGCCAGCAGCTTGCGGACCACCGGGGAGCTGTTTTTT.

The chain recombines TRBV5-5 with TRBJ2-7; D is ambiguous. The length of the CDR3 is 15 residues. Per germline, CDR1 SGHKS and CDR2 YYEKEE (reference sequence). Trimming removed 4 bases at V and 5 bases at J, with 19 bases between. In DNA form, the CDR3 reads TGTGCCAGCAGCCTATCCGGCCCGGCCCTAGACGAGCAGTACTTC. This sequence encodes CASSLSGPALDEQYF.

This chain connects TRBV2 to TRBJ2-7; D ambiguous. CDR3 length: 16 residues. CDR1 SNHLY and CDR2 FYNNEI come from the germline V gene. Trimming took off 5 bases at V and 0 bases at J, with 17 bases between the two ends. The CDR3 nucleotides are TGTGCCAGCAGTTACGACTGGACCCTCAGCTCCTACGAGCAGTACTTC. It codes for CASSYDWTLSSYEQYF.

The chain links TRBV15 to TRBJ1-4, with 7 bases that match TRBD1. The CDR3 is 13 amino acids. Germline V gene data show CDR1 as LNHNV and CDR2 as YYDKDF (reference sequence). Losses at the gene ends were 3 bases for V and 5 bases for J; bases not matched to a gene: 0. The CDR3: CATSRTGNEKLFF. The DNA for the CDR3 is TGTGCCACCAGCAGGACAGGGAATGAAAAACTGTTTTTT. The whole variable domain, filled in from reference TRBV15 and TRBJ1-4, reads DAMVIQNPRYQVTQFGKPVTLSCSQTLNHNVMYWYQQKSSQAPKLLFHYYDKDFNNEADTPDNFQSRRPNTSFCFLDIRSPGLGDTAMYLCATSRTGNEKLFFGSGTQLSVL.

This chain uses TRBV28 with TRBJ1-2; perhaps TRBD1 as D (6 bases). V dropped 9 bases and J dropped 7 bases, with 15 bases sitting between them. The CDR3 extends over 12 amino acids. Looked up from germline, CDR1 is MDHEN and CDR2 is SYDVKM. Here the CDR3 reads CASQLGGIGYTF. The CDR3 DNA reads TGTGCCAGTCAACTAGGGGGAATTGGCTACACCTTC.

This rearrangement joins TRBV27 to TRBJ2-3; 10 bases fit TRBD1. V gave up 3 bases and J gave up 5 bases; unmatched junction bases: 14. This CDR3 has 18 residues. Germline CDR1 is MNHEY and CDR2 is SMNVEV (reference sequence). Here the CDR3 DNA reads TGTGCCAGCAGTTTGCTACCGGGACAGGGGACTTCGGGAGATACGCAGTATTTT. Its protein product is CASSLLPGQGTSGDTQYF.

This sequence joins TRBV5-1 and TRBJ2-3; 7 bases are a match to TRBD1. The trim removed 4 bases at V and 2 bases at J, leaving 7 bases unmatched. This CDR3 is 15 amino acids long. The germline gives CDR1 SGHRS, CDR2 YFSETQ. Here the CDR3 reads CASSPEQGPTDTQYF. For the CDR3, the DNA is TGCGCCAGCAGCCCCGAACAGGGGCCCACAGATACGCAGTATTTT.

The chain joins TRBV29-1 to TRBJ2-1, with D possibly being TRBD1 or TRBD2 (7 bases each). V was trimmed by 5 bases and J by 0 bases, leaving 20 bases between them. CDR1 is SQVTM, CDR2 ANQGSEA, per germline. This CDR3 spans 17 amino acids. The CDR3 sequence is CSVQGGTIQSSYNEQFF. Written as DNA, the CDR3 is TGCAGCGTTCAGGGGGGGACTATTCAGAGCTCCTACAATGAGCAGTTCTTC.

This clone was seen a single time. V gene TRBV9 combines with J gene TRBJ2-3; 9 nucleotides agree with TRBD2. Germline CDR1 and CDR2: SGDLS and YYNGEE. The CDR3 runs to 20 residues. J lost 3 bases, V lost 0 bases, and 17 bases had no gene match. The CDR3 spells CASSVAFGTSPNALTDTQYF. DNA for the CDR3: TGTGCCAGCAGCGTAGCGTTCGGGACTAGCCCAAACGCGCTAACAGATACGCAGTATTTT.

The chain links TRBV2 to TRBJ1-1; tentative D call: TRBD1 (6 bases). The V end was cut by 4 bases, the J end by 2 bases, with 11 bases between. Germline CDR1 and CDR2: SNHLY and FYNNEI. CDR3 length: 14 amino acids. CDR3 residues: CASSGRTVNTEAFF. In nucleotides, the CDR3 is TGTGCCAGCAGTGGCAGGACAGTAAACACTGAAGCTTTCTTT.

This chain links TRBV6-5 with TRBJ1-1; TRBD1 aligns across 12 bases. This CDR3 contains 16 residues. V gave up 2 bases and J gave up 8 bases; unmatched junction bases: 9. Germline CDR1 MNHEY, CDR2 SVGAGI. DNA of the CDR3: TGTGCCAGCAGTTACGTGGTGGGACAGGGGGCGAGAGAAGCTTTCTTT. Protein: CASSYVVGQGAREAFF.

The rearrangement uses TRBV6-5 and TRBJ1-5, with 8 bases that match TRBD1. Germline CDR1 and CDR2: MNHEY and SVGAGI. The CDR3 has 15 residues. V was clipped by 4 bases and J by 6 bases; unmatched bases: 8. CDR3 nucleotides: TGTGCCAGCAGTTGGGGACAGGTTGCGGCTCAGCCCCAGCATTTT. Translation: CASSWGQVAAQPQHF.